Shown below are 17 T cell receptor beta chains from a single sample sequenced in a study of immune heterogeneity within non-small cell lung tumors. Bulk tumor genomic DNA was the template, and each sample received 550 to 650 ng. Doctors removed several biopsies from each primary tumor during surgery, keeping them far apart. Samples came from untreated patients having curative surgery for newly diagnosed non-small cell lung cancer. Multiplex PCR employing 32 V and 13 J primers generated amplicons of the TCR beta CDR3. TCRdb reprocessed the multiplex PCR reads with MiXCR, giving one entry per CDR3 protein. The table has thousands of distinct CDR3 sequences, about 26% seen once; the top ten hold 6.5% to 8.5%. Sequencing was performed on lung tumor tissue. These receptor sequences come from a woman aged 60-75 years with non-small cell lung cancer.

This clonotype counts as medium-sized. The chain recombines TRBV12-3 or TRBV12-4 with TRBJ2-2; D assignment may be TRBD1 or TRBD2 (6 bases each). The ends were cut back, 5 bases at V and 4 bases at J, with 11 bases in the middle. The CDR3 extends over 14 amino acids. This chain's CDR3 is CASSPRGLTGELFF. The CDR3 DNA reads TGTGCCAGCAGTCCTCGGGGGCTCACCGGGGAGCTGTTTTTT.

This clonotype has more than one count but fewer than ten. The CDR3: CASSSGTDTGELFF. CDR3 nucleotide sequence: TGTGCCAGCAGCTCCGGGACAGACACCGGGGAGCTGTTTTTT. This chain uses TRBV7-8 with TRBJ2-2; 7 positions agree with TRBD1. There are 14 residues in the CDR3. The V segment lost 4 bases and the J segment 3 bases; nucleotides outside the gene matches: 2. Germline lookup yields CDR1 SGHVS and CDR2 FQNEAQ.

This clonotype was counted a few times. The CDR3 spells CASSVTDEQFF. The CDR3 nucleotides read TGTGCCAGCAGTGTTACGGATGAGCAGTTCTTC. The rearrangement joins TRBV2 to TRBJ2-1; no clear D. This CDR3 region has 11 residues. Trimming took 4 bases from V and 8 from J, leaving 6 bases between them. Germline V gene lookup returns CDR1 SNHLY and CDR2 FYNNEI. The whole variable domain, filled in from reference TRBV2 and TRBJ2-1, reads EPEVTQTPSHQVTQMGQEVILRCVPISNHLYFYWYRQILGQKVEFLVSFYNNEISEKSEIFDDQFSVERPDGSNFTLKIRSTKLEDSAMYFCASSVTDEQFFGPGTRLTVL.

CDR3 amino acids: CASSLAAGANEQYF. CDR3 bases: TGTGCCAGCAGCTTAGCGGCGGGAGCCAACGAGCAGTACTTC. The chain has TRBV7-2 and TRBJ2-7; 7 bases are shared with TRBD2. Trimming removed 0 bases from V and 5 bases from J; junction bases left unmatched: 4. Germline V CDR1 and CDR2: SGHTA, FQGNSA. This CDR3 contains 14 residues.

This clonotype is medium-sized (0.01 to 0.1%) within its sample. This chain connects TRBV6-1 to TRBJ2-7, with 13 positions matching TRBD2. The CDR3 runs to 17 residues. The V gene end was trimmed by 2 bases and the J gene end by 1 base; junction bases not matched to a gene: 5. Germline CDR1 is MNHNS and CDR2 is SASEGT. The CDR3 nucleotides are TGTGCCAGCAGTGAACAACTAGCGGGAGGGCCGTCCTACGAGCAGTACTTC. As protein: CASSEQLAGGPSYEQYF.

This clonotype is medium-sized in the sample. The rearrangement joins TRBV2 to TRBJ2-3, with D hard to call. Germline lookup yields CDR1 SNHLY and CDR2 FYNNEI. The length of the CDR3 is 13 residues. The V end lost 1 base, the J end lost 10 bases, and 12 bases lay between the germline ends. CDR3 DNA: TGTGCCAGCAGTGAAGATTTGACTCTGCCGCAGTATTTT. Amino acids: CASSEDLTLPQYF.

With regard to this clonotype: This clone may be a read error of a much larger clone one base away. The chain couples TRBV20-1 to TRBJ1-2; no definite D call. This CDR3 spans 14 amino acids. The V gene's germline CDR1 is DFQATT and CDR2 SNEGSKA (reference sequence). V lost 0 bases and J 0 bases, leaving 8 bases between the germline ends. The CDR3 nucleotides are TGCAGTGCTAGAGATAGGTCCGCTAACTATGGCTACACCTTC. Amino acids: CSARDRSANYGYTF.

This clonotype was observed a handful of times. The rearrangement joins TRBV27 to TRBJ1-1; D remains ambiguous. The germline CDR1 and CDR2 sequences are MNHEY and SMNVEV (reference sequence). The length of the CDR3 is 13 residues. Trimming left V 4 bases short and J 0 bases short, with 6 bases between. CDR3: CASSSPLNTEAFF. DNA of the CDR3: TGTGCCAGCAGTTCGCCCCTGAACACTGAAGCTTTCTTT.

This clonotype showed up just a few times. This clone may be a read error of a much larger clone one base away. The chain is built from TRBV24-1 and TRBJ1-4; perhaps TRBD1 as D (5 bases). Germline V gene sequence: CDR1 KGHDR, CDR2 SFDVKD. The CDR3 runs to 17 residues. Trimming left V 1 base short and J 4 bases short, with 15 bases between. Here the CDR3 reads CATSDFKRGANNEKLFF. CDR3 in DNA: TGTGCCACCAGTGATTTCAAGAGGGGTGCAAATAATGAAAAACTGTTTTTT.

V usage is TRBV7-2 and J usage is TRBJ2-5, with D maybe TRBD2 (6 bases). The V and J ends lost 5 bases and 3 bases respectively, with 19 bases between them. Germline V gene data show CDR1 as SGHTA and CDR2 as FQGNSA. CDR3 length: 16 residues. CDR3: CASSRPGLTLKETQYF. CDR3 DNA sequence: TGTGCCAGCAGCCGCCCGGGACTGACACTTAAAGAGACCCAGTACTTC.

The chain has TRBV19 and TRBJ1-1, with D perhaps TRBD1 (5 bases). CDR1 is LNHDA, CDR2 SQIVND, per germline (reference sequence). This CDR3 region has 14 residues. Deletions cut 10 bases from V and 4 bases from J, with 19 bases between. CDR3 protein: CATTGGEFGTEAFF. DNA of the CDR3: TGTGCCACCACCGGGGGAGAGTTCGGCACTGAAGCTTTCTTT.

This clonotype is deemed large. The rearrangement uses TRBV28 and TRBJ1-2, with TRBD1 matching over 7 bases. Germline assignment: CDR1 MDHEN and CDR2 SYDVKM. With V trimmed by 1 base and J by 4 bases, 12 bases remained unmatched. The CDR3 contains 17 residues. The CDR3 region is CASSLYFSTGTLYGYTF. The CDR3 coding sequence is TGTGCCAGCAGTTTATATTTCTCGACAGGGACCCTCTATGGCTACACCTTC.

This clonotype was seen only a few times. The chain links TRBV20-1 to TRBJ1-3; 9 nucleotides agree with TRBD1. CDR3 length: 17 residues. V lost 2 bases to trimming and J lost 0 bases; unmatched junction nucleotides: 8. Germline V gene sequence: CDR1 DFQATT, CDR2 SNEGSKA (reference sequence). CDR3 nucleotides: TGCAGTGCTAGAAAATGGGACAGGGACAACTCTGGAAACACCATATATTTT. Protein product: CSARKWDRDNSGNTIYF.

To note about this clonotype: A much larger clone is a single base away; this may be a read error. The V gene is TRBV20-1, the J gene TRBJ2-7; no clear D gene. The V end was cut by 2 bases, the J end by 3 bases, with 5 bases between. Germline V gene lookup returns CDR1 DFQATT and CDR2 SNEGSKA (reference sequence). This CDR3 comprises 11 residues. The CDR3 nucleotides read TGCAGTGCTAGAAGCAGCTACGAGCAGTACTTC. Protein product: CSARSSYEQYF.

The V gene is TRBV11-3, the J gene TRBJ1-5; a possible D gene is TRBD1 (5 bases). There are 15 residues in the CDR3. Germline V gene data show CDR1 as SGHNT and CDR2 as YENEEA. V was trimmed by 4 bases and J by 5 bases, leaving 15 bases between them. The CDR3 sequence is CASSSPDSEHQPQHF. CDR3 DNA sequence: TGTGCCAGCAGCTCCCCAGACAGTGAACATCAGCCCCAGCATTTT.

With regard to this clonotype: A clone one base away is much larger, so this may be a read error. The chain joins TRBV15 to TRBJ1-5; D unclear. Trimming took off 2 bases at V and 5 bases at J, with 13 bases between the two ends. The CDR3 is 15 residues long. CDR1 LNHNV and CDR2 YYDKDF come from the germline V gene (reference sequence). The CDR3 here is CATSRNTKGDQPQHF. DNA for the CDR3: TGTGCCACCAGCAGAAATACGAAGGGAGATCAGCCCCAGCATTTT.

This clonotype is deemed medium-sized. V gene TRBV20-1 combines with J gene TRBJ1-2; 8 bases map to TRBD1. J gave up 4 bases and V 3 bases, and 7 bases lay outside the gene matches. The CDR3 loop spans 14 amino acids. CDR1 and CDR2 (germline): DFQATT, SNEGSKA (reference sequence). This CDR3 reads CSASATGVGYGYTF. The CDR3 region has the DNA TGCAGTGCTAGCGCGACAGGGGTTGGCTATGGCTACACCTTC.